This TCR beta chain was identified during a study of T cells after yellow fever vaccination. This clonotype was observed a handful of times. TCRdb re-analysed the 5' RACE reads in MiXCR, keeping a single row per CDR3 protein. The profile shows some 300,000 distinct CDR3 sequences, 8.7% of them singletons. Germline lookup yields CDR1 MNHEY and CDR2 SVGAGI. The junction had 12 bases not matched to a gene; V was cut back by 7 bases and J by 8 bases. The CDR3 has 15 amino acids. This TCR was sampled from a man aged 18 to 30 who received the YFV17D yellow fever vaccine. The sequencing here drew on CD4+ T cells sorted from PBMCs, taken 5 days after the yellow fever booster vaccination. The rearrangement joins TRBV6-5 to TRBJ2-1; 9 bases are shared with TRBD2. The CDR3 DNA reads as TGTGCCAGCACTTCAAGGTCTAGCGGGGTGGATGAGCAGTTCTTC. Its protein product is CASTSRSSGVDEQFF.